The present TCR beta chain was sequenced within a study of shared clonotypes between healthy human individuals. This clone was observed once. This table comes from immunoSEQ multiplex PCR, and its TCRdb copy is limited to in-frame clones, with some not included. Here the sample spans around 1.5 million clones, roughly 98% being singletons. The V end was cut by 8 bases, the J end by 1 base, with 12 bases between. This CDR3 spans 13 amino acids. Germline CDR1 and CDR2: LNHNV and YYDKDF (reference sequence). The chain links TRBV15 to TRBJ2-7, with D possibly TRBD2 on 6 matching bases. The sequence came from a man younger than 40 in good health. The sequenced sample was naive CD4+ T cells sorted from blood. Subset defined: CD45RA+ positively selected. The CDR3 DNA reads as TGTGCCACCCGGGACTCCCCATCCTACGAGCAGTACTTC. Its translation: CATRDSPSYEQYF.